This TCR beta chain was observed in a study of early T cells in non-severe SARS-CoV-2 infection. In the study overall: From unsorted whole blood, bulk RNA was sequenced, and the chains remained unpaired.

Study-level results: Lookups in VDJdb leaned toward anti-spike CD8 responses and missed private and CD4 specificities.

Individual cDNA molecules were tagged with unique molecular identifiers, the study reported. Via MiXCR, TCRdb re-called the 5' RACE reads, giving one row per CDR3 protein. The sample carries about 35,000 distinct CDR3 sequences, roughly 4% recorded once. The germline gives CDR1 ENHRY, CDR2 SYGVKD. The CDR3 consists of 13 residues. V lost 3 bases to trimming and J lost 9 bases, with 14 bases between them. This clonotype has a count of ten or more. The antigen remains undetermined. This TCR derives from an adult who was a healthcare worker with PCR-confirmed SARS-CoV-2 infection or an uninfected control (not recorded which). V and J are TRBV10-3 and TRBJ1-2; perhaps TRBD1 as D (5 bases). Sequencing input: whole blood. CDR3 sequence reads: CAISDGTELSYTF. CDR3 sequence (DNA): TGTGCCATCAGTGATGGGACGGAGTTGAGCTACACCTTC.